A single sample is the source of the 20 T cell receptor beta chains below, sequenced in a study of shared clonotypes between healthy human individuals. Profiled with immunoSEQ multiplex PCR; TCRdb holds only in-frame clones, not every one. The sample records approximately 1.5 million clones, less than 99% being singletons. Material: naive CD4+ T cells sorted from blood. The subset: CD45RA+ positively selected. These receptors all stem from a man aged 25 to 45 in good health.

This clone was observed once. The chain has TRBV7-2 and TRBJ2-7; D is uncertain. V shed 5 bases and J shed 2 bases, with 10 bases lying between them. Germline loops: CDR1 SGHTA, CDR2 FQGNSA. The CDR3 contains 13 residues. The CDR3 DNA reads as TGTGCCAGCAGCCCCCCAGGCCCCTACGAGCAGTACTTC. As protein: CASSPPGPYEQYF.

The chain uses TRBV5-1 and TRBJ2-5, with 8 bases that match TRBD2. The CDR3 is 16 residues long. Germline CDR1 reads SGHRS; CDR2 reads YFSETQ. V lost 2 bases, J lost 4 bases, and 10 bases stayed unmatched. In nucleotides, the CDR3 is TGCGCCAGCAGCTTTCCTCGTAGCGGGACCGGAGAGACCCAGTACTTC. It codes for CASSFPRSGTGETQYF.

The chain has TRBV7-9 and TRBJ1-1; 8 nucleotides match TRBD1. Per the germline V gene, CDR1 is SEHNR and CDR2 is FQNEAQ (reference sequence). This CDR3 has 14 amino acids. V dropped 5 bases and J dropped 8; count of bases not matched to a gene: 10. The CDR3 loop is CASSEQGENSEAFF. CDR3 in DNA: TGTGCCAGCAGCGAACAGGGGGAGAACTCCGAAGCTTTCTTT.

This clone has only one observation. V gene TRBV28 combines with J gene TRBJ2-3; D might be TRBD2 (5 bases). This CDR3 region has 13 residues. Per the germline V gene, CDR1 is MDHEN and CDR2 is SYDVKM. V lost 3 bases to trimming and J lost 4 bases, with 8 bases between them. Here the CDR3 reads CASSFRGSDTQYF. The DNA for the CDR3 is TGTGCCAGCAGTTTTCGGGGTTCAGATACGCAGTATTTT. Variable domain in full (rest from reference TRBV28 and TRBJ2-3): DVKVTQSSRYLVKRTGEKVFLECVQDMDHENMFWYRQDPGLGLRLIYFSYDVKMKEKGDIPEGYSVSREKKERFSLILESASTNQTSMYLCASSFRGSDTQYFGPGTRLTVL.

The J gene is TRBJ1-5, the V gene TRBV5-1, with D perhaps matching TRBD1 (5 bases). V lost 2 bases to trimming and J lost 5 bases, with 11 bases between them. Germline values: CDR1 SGHRS, CDR2 YFSETQ. The length of the CDR3 is 14 residues. The CDR3 DNA reads TGCGCCAGCAGCTTTGACAGCGGGGATCAGCCCCAGCATTTT. This translates into CASSFDSGDQPQHF.

This chain connects TRBV15 to TRBJ2-7, with TRBD2 matching over 8 bases. This CDR3 region has 16 residues. The germline gives CDR1 LNHNV, CDR2 YYDKDF (reference sequence). With 0 bases clipped from V and 0 bases from J, the junction kept 4 bases outside the gene matches. The DNA for the CDR3 is TGTGCCACCAGCAGAGAGTTAGCGGGGCTCTCCTACGAGCAGTACTTC. This gives the protein CATSRELAGLSYEQYF. The full variable domain, completed using reference TRBV15 and TRBJ2-7, is DAMVIQNPRYQVTQFGKPVTLSCSQTLNHNVMYWYQQKSSQAPKLLFHYYDKDFNNEADTPDNFQSRRPNTSFCFLDIRSPGLGDTAMYLCATSRELAGLSYEQYFGPGTRLTVT.

This chain links TRBV14 with TRBJ2-7; D gene unclear. Germline V gene data show CDR1 as SGHDN and CDR2 as FVKESK. CDR3 length: 16 residues. Trimming cost V 5 bases and J 5 bases, with 22 bases left between them. This CDR3 reads CASSSYPPRTHHEQYF. The CDR3 DNA reads TGTGCCAGCAGCTCCTATCCTCCCCGTACCCACCACGAGCAGTACTTC.

This clone was seen only once. This chain connects TRBV5-1 to TRBJ2-3; tentative D call: TRBD1 (5 bases). This CDR3 is 17 amino acids long. Germline assignment: CDR1 SGHRS and CDR2 YFSETQ. Trimming left V 7 bases short and J 3 bases short, with 24 bases between. CDR3 protein: CASALWNPPGLTDTQYF. In nucleotides, the CDR3 is TGCGCCAGCGCACTCTGGAATCCGCCAGGGCTAACAGATACGCAGTATTTT.

The rearrangement uses TRBV5-6 and TRBJ1-2; 7 positions agree with TRBD1. Germline V lookup: CDR1 SGHDT, CDR2 YYEEEE. J lost 0 bases, V lost 1 base, and 6 bases had no gene match. The length of the CDR3 is 16 residues. CDR3 protein: CASSLPRQGANYGYTF. CDR3 nucleotide sequence: TGTGCCAGCAGCTTGCCTAGGCAGGGGGCTAACTATGGCTACACCTTC.

This chain connects TRBV5-4 to TRBJ2-2, with D tentatively TRBD1 or TRBD2 (5 bases each). V lost 3 bases and J lost 6, with 18 bases in between. CDR3 length equals 16 residues. Germline V gives CDR1 SGHNT, CDR2 YYREEE (reference sequence). The CDR3 DNA is TGTGCCAGCAGCTCTGTTGGGGGAAGAGGTTCCGGGGAGCTGTTTTTT. It translates to CASSSVGGRGSGELFF.

The chain joins TRBV7-9 to TRBJ2-2; no clear D gene. Germline V gene data show CDR1 as SEHNR and CDR2 as FQNEAQ (reference sequence). The germline V and J ends were trimmed by 8 bases and 4 bases, with 17 bases remaining between them. This CDR3 comprises 15 residues. CDR3 bases: TGTGCCAGCGTTCTAGGGCGAACTTTCACCGGGGAGCTGTTTTTT. This translates into CASVLGRTFTGELFF.

The rearrangement uses TRBV6-6 and TRBJ2-3; D gene ambiguous. The V gene's germline CDR1 is MNHNY and CDR2 SVGAGI (reference sequence). V lost 5 bases and J lost 0, with 15 bases in between. This CDR3 contains 16 residues. CDR3 DNA: TGTGCCAGCAGTAAGACCTTGGGCCGAAGCACAGATACGCAGTATTTT. As protein: CASSKTLGRSTDTQYF.

This clone was counted a single time. The chain recombines TRBV18 with TRBJ2-1; 8 positions match TRBD1. The J segment lost 6 bases and the V segment lost 6 bases, leaving 13 bases of the junction unmatched. This CDR3 is built from 16 residues. CDR1 is KGHSH, CDR2 LQKENI, per germline. The CDR3 DNA is TGTGCCAGCTCCCGAGACAGGGGCGCATTCCCCAATGAGCAGTTCTTC. It codes for CASSRDRGAFPNEQFF.

V is TRBV27 and J is TRBJ1-2; possible D gene TRBD1, 6 bases. The length of the CDR3 is 16 residues. Germline lookup yields CDR1 MNHEY and CDR2 SMNVEV (reference sequence). Trimming removed 1 base from V and 1 base from J, with 13 bases in between. In nucleotides, the CDR3 is TGTGCCAGCAGTTTATTTGGCAGGGGAAATAACTATGGCTACACCTTC. It specifies CASSLFGRGNNYGYTF.

In this sample, this clone turned up once. The CDR3 DNA reads as TGTGCCAGCAGCGATACCGGGGGGGTCTACAATGAGCAGTTCTTC. Protein: CASSDTGGVYNEQFF. J is TRBJ2-1 and V is TRBV11-2; 8 positions agree with TRBD2. The CDR3 covers 15 residues. V shed 5 bases and J 3 bases; nucleotides not matched to a gene: 6. Germline lookup yields CDR1 SGHAT and CDR2 FQNNGV.

The genes are TRBV6-5 and TRBJ2-7; no clear D gene. The germline gives CDR1 MNHEY, CDR2 SVGAGI. The V gene lost 1 base and the J gene lost 6 bases, with 4 bases spanning the gap. The CDR3 runs 11 residues. In nucleotides, the CDR3 is TGTGCCAGCAGTTACTGGCCCGAGCAGTACTTC. Translation gives CASSYWPEQYF.

The chain joins TRBV19 to TRBJ2-1; no clear D gene. CDR3 length equals 15 residues. Germline CDR1 is LNHDA and CDR2 is SQIVND (reference sequence). The ends were cut back, 1 base at V and 0 bases at J, with 7 bases in the middle. The CDR3 loop is CASSIASTSYNEQFF. DNA for the CDR3: TGTGCCAGTAGTATAGCGAGTACCTCCTACAATGAGCAGTTCTTC.

This sequence joins TRBV13 and TRBJ1-1, with D uncertain. Germline V lookup: CDR1 PRHDT, CDR2 FYEKMQ (reference sequence). The CDR3 covers 15 residues. The V end was cut by 5 bases, the J end by 4 bases, with 17 bases between. The CDR3 protein is CASSPGPLRSTEAFF. In nucleotides, the CDR3 is TGTGCCAGCAGCCCCGGGCCCTTAAGATCCACTGAAGCTTTCTTT.

V usage is TRBV7-9 and J usage is TRBJ2-1; 11 nucleotides align to TRBD2. Trimming removed 4 bases from V and 3 bases from J; junction bases left unmatched: 11. The CDR3 covers 18 residues. CDR1 and CDR2 from the germline V gene are SEHNR and FQNEAQ (reference sequence). CDR3 sequence: CASSSGTSGPGNYNEQFF. The CDR3 DNA is TGTGCCAGCAGCTCAGGGACTAGCGGCCCTGGGAACTACAATGAGCAGTTCTTC.

V usage is TRBV5-6 and J usage is TRBJ2-7; D gene ambiguous. The CDR3 extends over 12 amino acids. Between the trimmed V and J ends, which lost 2 bases and 6 bases, there was a span of 9 bases. The germline gives CDR1 SGHDT, CDR2 YYEEEE. This CDR3 is CASSLEFREQYF. CDR3 bases: TGTGCCAGCAGCTTAGAGTTCCGCGAGCAGTACTTC.